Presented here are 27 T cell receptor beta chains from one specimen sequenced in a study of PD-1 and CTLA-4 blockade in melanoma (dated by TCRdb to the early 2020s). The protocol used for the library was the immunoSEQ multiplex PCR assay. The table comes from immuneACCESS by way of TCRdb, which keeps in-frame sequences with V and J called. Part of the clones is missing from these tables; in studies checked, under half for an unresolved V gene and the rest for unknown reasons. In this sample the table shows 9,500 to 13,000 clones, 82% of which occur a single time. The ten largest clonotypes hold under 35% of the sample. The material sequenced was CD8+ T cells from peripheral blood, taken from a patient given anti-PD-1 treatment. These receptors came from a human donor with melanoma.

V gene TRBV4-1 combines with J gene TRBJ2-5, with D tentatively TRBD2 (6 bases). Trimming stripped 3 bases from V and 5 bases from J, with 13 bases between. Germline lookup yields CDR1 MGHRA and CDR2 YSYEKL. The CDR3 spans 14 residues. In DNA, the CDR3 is TGCGCCAGCAGCCATTTTGCGGGGACGGAGACCCAGTACTTC. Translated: CASSHFAGTETQYF.

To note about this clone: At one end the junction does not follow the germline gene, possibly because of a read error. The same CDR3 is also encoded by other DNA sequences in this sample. The DNA of the CDR3 is TGCGCCAGTAGCCAAGGTGAACAGGCGACTAACTATGGCTACACCTTC. It translates to CASSQGEQATNYGYTF. The chain couples TRBV4-1 to TRBJ1-2; tentatively, D is TRBD1 (5 bases). CDR3 length: 16 residues. Germline V gene lookup returns CDR1 MGHRA and CDR2 YSYEKL.

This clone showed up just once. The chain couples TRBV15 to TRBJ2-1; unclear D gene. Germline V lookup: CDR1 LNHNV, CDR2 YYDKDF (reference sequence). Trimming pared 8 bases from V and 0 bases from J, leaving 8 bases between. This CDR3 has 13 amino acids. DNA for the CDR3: TGTGCCACCCGCTTGGCCTCCTACAATGAGCAGTTCTTC. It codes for CATRLASYNEQFF. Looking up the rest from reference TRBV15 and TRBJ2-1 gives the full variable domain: DAMVIQNPRYQVTQFGKPVTLSCSQTLNHNVMYWYQQKSSQAPKLLFHYYDKDFNNEADTPDNFQSRRPNTSFCFLDIRSPGLGDTAMYLCATRLASYNEQFFGPGTRLTVL.

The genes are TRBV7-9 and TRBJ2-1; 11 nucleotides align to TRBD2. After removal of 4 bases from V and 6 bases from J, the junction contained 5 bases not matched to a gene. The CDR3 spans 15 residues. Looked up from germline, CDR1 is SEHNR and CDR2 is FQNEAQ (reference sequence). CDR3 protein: CASSSLAGVLNEQFF. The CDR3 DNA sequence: TGTGCCAGCAGCTCACTAGCGGGAGTACTCAATGAGCAGTTCTTC.

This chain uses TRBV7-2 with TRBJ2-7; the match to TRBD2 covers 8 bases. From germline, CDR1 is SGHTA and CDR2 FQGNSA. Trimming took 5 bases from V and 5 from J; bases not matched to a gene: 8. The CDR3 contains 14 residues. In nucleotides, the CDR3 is TGTGCCAGCAGCCCGAGCGGGAGACCTCACGAGCAGTACTTC. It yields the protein CASSPSGRPHEQYF.

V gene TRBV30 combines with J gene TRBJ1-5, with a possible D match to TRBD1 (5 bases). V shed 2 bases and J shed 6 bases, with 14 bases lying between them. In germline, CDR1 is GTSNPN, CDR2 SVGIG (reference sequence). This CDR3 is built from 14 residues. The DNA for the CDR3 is TGTGCCTGGAGTTCCGGGACGGGGGGTCAGCCCCAGCATTTT. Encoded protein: CAWSSGTGGQPQHF.

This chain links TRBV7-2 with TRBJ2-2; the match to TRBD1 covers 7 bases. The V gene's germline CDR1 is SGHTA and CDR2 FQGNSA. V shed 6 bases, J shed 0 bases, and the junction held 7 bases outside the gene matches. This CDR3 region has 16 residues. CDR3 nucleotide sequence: TGTGCCAGCAGAGCAACAGGGGCCGCGAACACCGGGGAGCTGTTTTTT. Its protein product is CASRATGAANTGELFF.

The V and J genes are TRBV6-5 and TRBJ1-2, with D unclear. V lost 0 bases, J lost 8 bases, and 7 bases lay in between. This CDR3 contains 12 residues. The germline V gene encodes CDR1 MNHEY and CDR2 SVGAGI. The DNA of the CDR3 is TGTGCCAGCAGTTACTCACTTGGCGGCTACACCTTC. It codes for CASSYSLGGYTF.

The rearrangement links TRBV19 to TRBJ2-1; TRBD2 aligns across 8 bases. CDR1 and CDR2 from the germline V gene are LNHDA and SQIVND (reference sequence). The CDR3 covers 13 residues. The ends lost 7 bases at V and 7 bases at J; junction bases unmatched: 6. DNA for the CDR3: TGTGCCAGTACGGTCACTAGCGGAAATGAGCAGTTCTTC. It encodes CASTVTSGNEQFF.

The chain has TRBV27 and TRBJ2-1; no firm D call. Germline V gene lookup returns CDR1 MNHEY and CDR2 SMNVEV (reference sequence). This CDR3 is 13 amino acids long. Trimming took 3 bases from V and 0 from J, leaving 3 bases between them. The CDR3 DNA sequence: TGTGCCAGCAGTTTCAGCTCCTACAATGAGCAGTTCTTC. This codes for CASSFSSYNEQFF.

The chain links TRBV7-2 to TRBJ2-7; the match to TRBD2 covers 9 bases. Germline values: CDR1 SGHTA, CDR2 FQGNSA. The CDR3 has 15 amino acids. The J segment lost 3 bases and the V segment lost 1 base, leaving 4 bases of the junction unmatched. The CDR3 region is CASSLVSGGFYEQYF. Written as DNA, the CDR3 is TGTGCCAGCAGCTTAGTAAGCGGGGGGTTCTACGAGCAGTACTTC.

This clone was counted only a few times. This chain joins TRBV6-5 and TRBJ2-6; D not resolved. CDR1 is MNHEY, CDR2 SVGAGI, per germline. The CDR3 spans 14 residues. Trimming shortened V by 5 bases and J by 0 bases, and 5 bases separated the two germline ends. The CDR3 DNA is TGTGCCAGCAGTCTTTACTCTGGGGCCAACGTCCTGACTTTC. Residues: CASSLYSGANVLTF.

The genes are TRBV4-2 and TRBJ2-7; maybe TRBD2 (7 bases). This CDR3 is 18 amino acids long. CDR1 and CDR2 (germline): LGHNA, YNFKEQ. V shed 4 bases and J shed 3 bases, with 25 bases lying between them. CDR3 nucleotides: TGTGCCAGCAGCCGCCGAGGAGGGGGGGCTGGGGAGAACTACGAGCAGTACTTC. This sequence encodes CASSRRGGGAGENYEQYF.

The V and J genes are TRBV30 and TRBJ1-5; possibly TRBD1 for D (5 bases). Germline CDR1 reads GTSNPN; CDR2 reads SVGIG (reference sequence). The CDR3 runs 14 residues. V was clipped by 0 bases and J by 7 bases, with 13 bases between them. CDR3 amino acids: CAWSVGQGEQPQHF. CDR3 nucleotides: TGTGCCTGGAGTGTCGGGCAGGGTGAGCAGCCCCAGCATTTT.

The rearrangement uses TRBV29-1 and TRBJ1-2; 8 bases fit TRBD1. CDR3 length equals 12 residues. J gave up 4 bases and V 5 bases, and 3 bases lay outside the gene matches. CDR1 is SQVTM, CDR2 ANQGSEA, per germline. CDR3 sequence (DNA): TGCAGCGTTCTCGGACAGGGCTATGGCTACACCTTC. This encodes CSVLGQGYGYTF.

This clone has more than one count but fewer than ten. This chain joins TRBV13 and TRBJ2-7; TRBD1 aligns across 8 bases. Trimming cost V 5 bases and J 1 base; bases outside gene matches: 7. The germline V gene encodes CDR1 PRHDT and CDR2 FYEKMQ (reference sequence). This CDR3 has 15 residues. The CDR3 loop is CASSKGQGASYEQYF. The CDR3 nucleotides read TGTGCCAGCAGCAAGGGGCAGGGGGCTTCCTACGAGCAGTACTTC.

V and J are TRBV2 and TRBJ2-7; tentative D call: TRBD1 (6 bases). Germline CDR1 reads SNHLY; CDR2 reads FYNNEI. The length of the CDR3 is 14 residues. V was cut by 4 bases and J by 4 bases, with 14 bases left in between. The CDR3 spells CASSAGQQGYEQYF. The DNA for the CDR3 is TGTGCCAGCAGTGCGGGGCAACAGGGTTACGAGCAGTACTTC.

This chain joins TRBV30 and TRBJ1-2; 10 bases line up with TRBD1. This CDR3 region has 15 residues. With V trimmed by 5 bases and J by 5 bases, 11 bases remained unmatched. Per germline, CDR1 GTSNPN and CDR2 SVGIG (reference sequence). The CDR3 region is CAWLIPGQGPYGYTF. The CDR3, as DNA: TGTGCCTGGCTGATACCGGGACAGGGGCCGTATGGCTACACCTTC.

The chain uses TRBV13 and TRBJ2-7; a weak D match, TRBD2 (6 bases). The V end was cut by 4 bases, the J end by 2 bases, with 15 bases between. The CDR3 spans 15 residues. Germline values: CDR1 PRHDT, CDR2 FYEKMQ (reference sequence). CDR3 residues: CASSSPSGGAYEQYF. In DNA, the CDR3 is TGTGCCAGCAGCTCCCCATCAGGAGGGGCCTACGAGCAGTACTTC.

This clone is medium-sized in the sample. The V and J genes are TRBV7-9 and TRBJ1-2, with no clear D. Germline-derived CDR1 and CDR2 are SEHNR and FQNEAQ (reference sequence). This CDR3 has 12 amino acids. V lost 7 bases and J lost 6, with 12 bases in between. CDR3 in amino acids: CASTRERDGYTF. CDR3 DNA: TGTGCCAGCACCCGGGAGAGGGATGGCTACACCTTC.

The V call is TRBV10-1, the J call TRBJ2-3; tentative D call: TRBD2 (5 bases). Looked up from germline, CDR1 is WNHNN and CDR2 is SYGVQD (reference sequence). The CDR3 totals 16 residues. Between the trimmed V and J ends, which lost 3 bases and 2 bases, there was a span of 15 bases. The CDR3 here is CASSESLAGYTDTQYF. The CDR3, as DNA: TGCGCCAGCAGTGAAAGTCTAGCTGGCTACACAGATACGCAGTATTTT.

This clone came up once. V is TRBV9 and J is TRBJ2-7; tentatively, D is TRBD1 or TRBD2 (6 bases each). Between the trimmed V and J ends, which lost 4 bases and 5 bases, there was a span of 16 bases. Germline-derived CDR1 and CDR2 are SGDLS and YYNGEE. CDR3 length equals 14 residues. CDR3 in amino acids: CASSPSTGANEQYF. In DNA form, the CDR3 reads TGTGCCAGCAGCCCATCCACGGGGGCTAACGAGCAGTACTTC.

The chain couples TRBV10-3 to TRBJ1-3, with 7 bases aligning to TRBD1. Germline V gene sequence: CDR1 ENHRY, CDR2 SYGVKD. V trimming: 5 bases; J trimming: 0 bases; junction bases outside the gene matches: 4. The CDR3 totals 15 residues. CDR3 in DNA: TGTGCCATCAGTCCGGGACAGAGCTCTGGAAACACCATATATTTT. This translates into CAISPGQSSGNTIYF.

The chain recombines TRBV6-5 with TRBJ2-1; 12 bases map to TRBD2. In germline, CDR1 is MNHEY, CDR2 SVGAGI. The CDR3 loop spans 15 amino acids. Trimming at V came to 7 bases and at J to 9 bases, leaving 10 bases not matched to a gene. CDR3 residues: CASKSSGGAWVEQFF. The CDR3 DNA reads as TGTGCCAGCAAATCTAGCGGGGGGGCCTGGGTTGAGCAGTTCTTC.

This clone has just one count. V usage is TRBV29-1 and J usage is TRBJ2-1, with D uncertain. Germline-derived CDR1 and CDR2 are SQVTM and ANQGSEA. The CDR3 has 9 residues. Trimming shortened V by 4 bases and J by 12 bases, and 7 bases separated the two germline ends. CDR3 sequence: CSVGEGQFF. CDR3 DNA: TGCAGCGTTGGTGAAGGGCAGTTCTTC.

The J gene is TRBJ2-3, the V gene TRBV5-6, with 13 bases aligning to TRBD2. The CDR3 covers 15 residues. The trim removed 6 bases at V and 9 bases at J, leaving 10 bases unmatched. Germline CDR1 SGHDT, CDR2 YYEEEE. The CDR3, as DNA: TGTGCCAGCATTCCCGGGACTAGCGGGGTAGGGACGCAGTATTTT. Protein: CASIPGTSGVGTQYF.

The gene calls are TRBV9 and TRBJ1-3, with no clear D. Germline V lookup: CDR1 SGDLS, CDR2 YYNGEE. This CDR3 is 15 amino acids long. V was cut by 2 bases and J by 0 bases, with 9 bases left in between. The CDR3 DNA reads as TGTGCCAGCAGCGTGGAGGGAATCTCTGGAAACACCATATATTTT. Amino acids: CASSVEGISGNTIYF. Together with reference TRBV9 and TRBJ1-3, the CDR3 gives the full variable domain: DSGVTQTPKHLITATGQRVTLRCSPRSGDLSVYWYQQSLDQGLQFLIQYYNGEERAKGNILERFSAQQFPDLHSELNLSSLELGDSALYFCASSVEGISGNTIYFGEGSWLTVV.